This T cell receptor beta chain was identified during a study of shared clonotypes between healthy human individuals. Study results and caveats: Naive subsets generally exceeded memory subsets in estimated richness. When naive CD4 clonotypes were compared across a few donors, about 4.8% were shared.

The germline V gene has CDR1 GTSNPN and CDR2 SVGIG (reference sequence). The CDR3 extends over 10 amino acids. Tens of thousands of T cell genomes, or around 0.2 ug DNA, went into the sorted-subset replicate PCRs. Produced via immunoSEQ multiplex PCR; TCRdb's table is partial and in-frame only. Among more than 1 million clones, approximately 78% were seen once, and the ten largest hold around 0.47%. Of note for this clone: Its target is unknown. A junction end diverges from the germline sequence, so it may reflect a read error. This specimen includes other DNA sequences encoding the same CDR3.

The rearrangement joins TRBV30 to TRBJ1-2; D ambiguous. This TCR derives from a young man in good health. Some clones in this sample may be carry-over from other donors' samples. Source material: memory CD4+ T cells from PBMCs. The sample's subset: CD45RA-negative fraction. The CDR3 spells CAWMGYGYTF. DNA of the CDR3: TGTGCCTGGATGGGATATGGCTATACCTTC.